The entry that follows covers one T cell receptor beta chain sequence. What it binds is not known. In the PCR, 60 Vbeta and 13 Jbeta primers were used. Sequencing was performed with immunoSEQ multiplex PCR; in TCRdb, only in-frame clones are kept and a portion is missing. The listing records about 110,000 clones. The data were taken from a study of cytomegalovirus exposure and HLA in healthy donors. Germline V gene sequence: CDR1 MDHEN, CDR2 SYDVKM. CDR3 length: 14 amino acids. Losses at the gene ends were 6 bases for V and 4 bases for J; bases not matched to a gene: 9. Study-wide points: As was reported, the HLA-A and HLA-B alleles of most subjects were accurately predicted from TCR beta sequences. After further analysis at a later stage, 15,000 to 20,000 TCR beta sequences were associated with HLA alleles at 0.05 false discovery rate.

The gene calls are TRBV28 and TRBJ2-7, with 7 bases matching TRBD1. The material sequenced was PBMCs. The clonotype originates from a man aged 18 to 30 in good health and CMV-seronegative. The CDR3 region is CASSPGTALYEQYF. The DNA of the CDR3 is TGTGCCAGCAGCCCCGGGACAGCCCTATACGAGCAGTACTTC.